The 13 T cell receptor beta chains given below trace back to one sample, sequenced in a study of cytomegalovirus exposure and HLA in healthy donors. Produced via immunoSEQ multiplex PCR; TCRdb's table is partial and in-frame only. The sample lists over 250,000 clones, just over 85% seen once, with 0.9% to 1.1% in the top ten. The sequenced sample consisted of PBMCs. The receptor set was obtained from a woman in her late teens or twenties in good health and CMV-seronegative.

The chain is built from TRBV27 and TRBJ2-2, with a tentative D call TRBD1 (6 bases). V was clipped by 6 bases and J by 5 bases, with 13 bases between them. Germline CDR1 is MNHEY and CDR2 is SMNVEV (reference sequence). CDR3 length equals 14 residues. CDR3 nucleotide sequence: TGTGCCAGCAGCCCACAGGGTAGAACCGGGGAGCTGTTTTTT. It is translated as CASSPQGRTGELFF.

This clone was picked up one time. The rearrangement joins TRBV2 to TRBJ1-2; weak D call: TRBD1 (6 bases). CDR1 and CDR2 (germline): SNHLY, FYNNEI. CDR3 length: 15 residues. V dropped 2 bases and J dropped 2 bases, with 12 bases sitting between them. This CDR3 is CASSELRGSNYGYTF. The CDR3 DNA reads as TGTGCCAGCAGTGAATTAAGGGGGTCGAACTATGGCTACACCTTC.

The V and J genes are TRBV28 and TRBJ1-6; 11 nucleotides agree with TRBD1. The CDR3 sequence is 16 residues long. Germline CDR1 and CDR2: MDHEN and SYDVKM. Losses at the gene ends were 3 bases for V and 7 bases for J; bases not matched to a gene: 5. CDR3 protein: CASSLRGQGGNSPLHF. DNA of the CDR3: TGTGCCAGCAGTTTGAGGGGACAGGGGGGGAATTCACCCCTCCACTTT.

This clone was counted a single time. The genes are TRBV4-1 and TRBJ2-7, with D maybe TRBD1 (5 bases). The V end lost 0 bases, the J end lost 2 bases, and 8 bases lay between the germline ends. The germline CDR1 and CDR2 sequences are MGHRA and YSYEKL. This CDR3 is 14 amino acids long. The CDR3 loop is CASSQDQGTYEQYF. The DNA of the CDR3 is TGCGCCAGCAGCCAAGATCAGGGAACCTACGAGCAGTACTTC.

This chain uses TRBV29-1 with TRBJ2-7; the D gene is possibly TRBD2 (5 bases). Germline V gene data show CDR1 as SQVTM and CDR2 as ANQGSEA. The CDR3 sequence is 12 residues long. V was shortened by 0 bases and J by 7 bases, with 10 bases between the two germline ends. In DNA, the CDR3 is TGCAGCGTTGAAGAGATACGAGGGGAGCAGTACTTC. This encodes CSVEEIRGEQYF.

V gene TRBV6-5 combines with J gene TRBJ2-7; TRBD1 agrees at 8 bases. The CDR3 spans 14 residues. The junction had 4 bases not matched to a gene; V was cut back by 5 bases and J by 1 base. In germline, CDR1 is MNHEY, CDR2 SVGAGI. The CDR3, as DNA: TGTGCCAGCAGTGGACAGGGACAGTCCTACGAGCAGTACTTC. Residues: CASSGQGQSYEQYF.

The chain is built from TRBV27 and TRBJ1-5, with unresolved D. Trimming took off 6 bases at V and 0 bases at J, with 9 bases between the two ends. Germline assignment: CDR1 MNHEY and CDR2 SMNVEV (reference sequence). CDR3 length: 14 residues. Here the CDR3 DNA reads TGTGCCAGCAGATCGGTAAATAGCAATCAGCCCCAGCATTTT. Its protein is CASRSVNSNQPQHF.

The table lists this clone with a few counts. This rearrangement joins TRBV6-5 to TRBJ2-3; a weak D match, TRBD1 (5 bases). Germline CDR1 is MNHEY and CDR2 is SVGAGI. This CDR3 has 12 amino acids. The V gene lost 6 bases and the J gene lost 1 base, with 5 bases spanning the gap. The CDR3 here is CASRTGTDTQYF. CDR3 nucleotide sequence: TGTGCCAGCAGGACAGGCACAGATACGCAGTATTTT.

This chain connects TRBV7-6 to TRBJ2-3; TRBD1 matches at 7 bases. This CDR3 region has 15 residues. The V and J ends lost 1 base and 2 bases, in that order; junction bases with no gene match: 3. Germline lookup yields CDR1 SGHVS and CDR2 FNYEAQ. The CDR3 DNA sequence: TGTGCCAGCAGCTTAGGACAGGGACACACAGATACGCAGTATTTT. Translating gives CASSLGQGHTDTQYF.

The chain has TRBV5-1 and TRBJ2-1; perhaps TRBD1 as D (6 bases). The V end was cut by 5 bases, the J end by 4 bases, with 16 bases between. The CDR3 consists of 15 residues. Germline CDR1 and CDR2: SGHRS and YFSETQ. The CDR3 nucleotides read TGCGCCAGCAGTCCATACGAAGGGGGATACAATGAGCAGTTCTTC. Its translation is CASSPYEGGYNEQFF.

This sequence joins TRBV28 and TRBJ2-5; no firm D call. The CDR3 loop spans 16 amino acids. V lost 0 bases to trimming and J lost 4 bases, with 15 bases between them. Looked up from germline, CDR1 is MDHEN and CDR2 is SYDVKM. The chain's CDR3 is CASSLWRRSGRETQYF. DNA for the CDR3: TGTGCCAGCAGTTTATGGAGAAGGTCTGGGCGAGAGACCCAGTACTTC.

In nucleotides, the CDR3 is TGTGCCAGCAGTTTATTAAATCAGGGGCCGACGCCCCATCAGCCCCAGCATTTT. Amino acids: CASSLLNQGPTPHQPQHF. This sequence joins TRBV27 and TRBJ1-5, with a possible D match to TRBD1 (6 bases). Germline CDR1 is MNHEY and CDR2 is SMNVEV (reference sequence). CDR3 size: 18 residues. Trimming left V 1 base short and J 5 bases short, with 21 bases between.

The CDR3 coding sequence is TGTGCCAGCAGCTTAGCATCGGTTTATGGCTACACCTTC. It translates to CASSLASVYGYTF. The V and J genes are TRBV7-2 and TRBJ1-2; D ambiguous. Germline CDR1 SGHTA, CDR2 FQGNSA. Deletions cut 0 bases from V and 5 bases from J, with 7 bases between. The CDR3 contains 13 residues. Full variable domain (remainder filled in from reference TRBV7-2 and TRBJ1-2): GAGVSQSPSNKVTEKGKDVELRCDPISGHTALYWYRQSLGQGLEFLIYFQGNSAPDKSGLPSDRFSAERTGGSVSTLTIQRTQQEDSAVYLCASSLASVYGYTFGSGTRLTVV.